Listed here is a single T cell receptor beta chain. Its antigen is unidentified. This CDR3 is built from 17 residues. Germline V lookup: CDR1 SGHVS, CDR2 FQNEAQ. V lost 5 bases, J lost 4 bases, and 24 bases lay in between. The sample comes from a study of OX40 agonist ivuxolimab in advanced cancers. Study-level points and caveats: The study found among the lowest clonal expansion in partial responders at 0.1-3.0 mg/kg. Expanded clones were, on average, more numerous among CD8+ T cells than CD4+. At 0.1 to 3.0 mg/kg, clonal expansion of CD4+ and CD8+ blood T cells had occurred by week 6.

The repertoire was sequenced with immunoSEQ multiplex PCR; TCRdb's copy has only in-frame clones and lacks some. The sample has 65,000 to 95,000 clones; about 86% are singletons. Excluded were patients having autoimmune disease history or systemic immunosuppression. The sample consisted of CD4+ or CD8+ T cells sorted from blood, taken in a trial of the OX40 agonist ivuxolimab. The V and J genes are TRBV7-8 and TRBJ2-7, with D possibly being TRBD1 or TRBD2 (5 bases each). This clonotype was obtained from an adult with an advanced solid tumor such as melanoma, head and neck, liver or kidney cancer. CDR3 sequence reads: CASSLSDTTGIGYEQYF. The CDR3 DNA is TGTGCCAGCAGCCTTTCGGACACGACGGGGATTGGATACGAGCAGTACTTC.